This TCR beta chain was recovered during a study of naive CD8 T cells in extremely preterm neonates. About the research overall: Reported adult age range differs: roughly 25-50 years versus about 18-55 years.

Germline V gene lookup returns CDR1 SGDLS and CDR2 YYNGEE. The CDR3 is made up of 17 amino acids. V trimming: 2 bases; J trimming: 3 bases; junction bases outside the gene matches: 11. The repertoire was sequenced with immunoSEQ multiplex PCR; TCRdb's copy has only in-frame clones and lacks some. The sample has 5,000 to 6,500 clones; 95% to 97% are singletons. As for this clone: Its antigen is not known.

The study, taken as a whole, reports: Preterm CDR3s were shorter than older groups', with fewer N additions and less trimming. Compared with all age groups, preterm neonates showed less repertoire richness.

The chain has TRBV9 and TRBJ2-7; 10 positions match TRBD1. Source material: naive CD8+ T cells from blood. This TCR derives from a human donor in good health. Here the CDR3 DNA reads TGTGCCAGCAGCGTCAGTTTGGGACAGGGGCGAGACTACGAGCAGTACTTC. This sequence encodes CASSVSLGQGRDYEQYF.